This TCR beta chain originates from a study of CD4 and CD8 cells across lung adenocarcinoma regions. Donors had localized lung adenocarcinoma, a non-small cell lung cancer. TCRdb ran MiXCR on the PCR reads and lists one entry per CDR3 protein. The profile covers about 16,000 distinct CDR3 sequences, with 55% appearing a single time and 32% taken by the ten largest. This clonotype was found many times. This clonotype was obtained from a female donor with lung adenocarcinoma. The CD4 and CD8 labels of this study may be unreliable. Source material: CD8+ T cells from the center of a lung tumor.

The CDR3 is CASSLAREDTQYF. DNA for the CDR3: TGCGCCAGCAGCTTGGCCCGTGAGGATACGCAGTATTTT. The V call is TRBV5-1, the J call TRBJ2-3; D is unclear. There are 13 residues in the CDR3. Per the germline V gene, CDR1 is SGHRS and CDR2 is YFSETQ. The V and J ends lost 0 bases and 6 bases respectively, with 8 bases between them. The full variable domain, in which reference TRBV5-1 and TRBJ2-3 provide the parts outside the CDR3, is KAGVTQTPRYLIKTRGQQVTLSCSPISGHRSVSWYQQTPGQGLQFLFEYFSETQRNKGNFPGRFSGRQFSNSRSEMNVSTLELGDSALYLCASSLAREDTQYFGPGTRLTVL.